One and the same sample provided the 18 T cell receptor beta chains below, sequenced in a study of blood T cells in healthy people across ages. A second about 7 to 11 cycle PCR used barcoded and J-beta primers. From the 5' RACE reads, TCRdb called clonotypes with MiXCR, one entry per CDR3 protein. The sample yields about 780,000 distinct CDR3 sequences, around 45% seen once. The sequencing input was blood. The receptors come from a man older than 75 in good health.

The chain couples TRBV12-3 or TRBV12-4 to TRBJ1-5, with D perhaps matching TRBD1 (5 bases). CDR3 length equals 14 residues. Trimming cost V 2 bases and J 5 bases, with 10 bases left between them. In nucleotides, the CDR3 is TGTGCCAGCAGTTTACAGGGTCGGGATCAGCCCCAGCATTTT. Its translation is CASSLQGRDQPQHF.

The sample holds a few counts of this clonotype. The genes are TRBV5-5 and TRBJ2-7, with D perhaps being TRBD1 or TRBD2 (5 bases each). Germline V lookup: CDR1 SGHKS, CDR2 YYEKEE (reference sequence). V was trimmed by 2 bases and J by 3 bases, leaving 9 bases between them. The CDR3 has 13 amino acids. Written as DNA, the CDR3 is TGTGCCAGCAGCTTCAGGGAGTACTACGAGCAGTACTTC. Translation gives CASSFREYYEQYF.

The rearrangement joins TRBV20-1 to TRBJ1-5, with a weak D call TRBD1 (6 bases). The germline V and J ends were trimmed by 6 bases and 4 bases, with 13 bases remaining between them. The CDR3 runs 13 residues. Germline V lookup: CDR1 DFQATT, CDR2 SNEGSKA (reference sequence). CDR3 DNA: TGCAGTGCCGGGATGGACAGAAATCAGCCCCAGCATTTT. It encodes CSAGMDRNQPQHF.

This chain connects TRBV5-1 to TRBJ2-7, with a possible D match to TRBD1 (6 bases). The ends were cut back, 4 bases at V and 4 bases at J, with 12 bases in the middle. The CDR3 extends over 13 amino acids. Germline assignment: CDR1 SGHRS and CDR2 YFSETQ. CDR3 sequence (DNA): TGCGCCAGCAGCCCGACAGGAGTTTACGAGCAGTACTTC. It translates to CASSPTGVYEQYF.

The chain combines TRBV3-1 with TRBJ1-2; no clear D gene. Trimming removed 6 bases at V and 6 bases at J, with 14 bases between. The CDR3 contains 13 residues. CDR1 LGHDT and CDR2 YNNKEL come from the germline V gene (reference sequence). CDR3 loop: CASRPVGLDGYTF. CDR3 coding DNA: TGTGCCAGCAGGCCGGTAGGGCTGGATGGCTACACCTTC.

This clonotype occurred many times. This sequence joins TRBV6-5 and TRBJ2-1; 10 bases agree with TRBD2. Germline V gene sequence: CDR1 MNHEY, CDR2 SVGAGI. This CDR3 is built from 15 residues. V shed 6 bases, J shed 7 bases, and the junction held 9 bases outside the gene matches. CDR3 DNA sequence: TGTGCCAGCAGGCCCGGGACTAGCGTTACGAATGAGCAGTTCTTC. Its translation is CASRPGTSVTNEQFF.

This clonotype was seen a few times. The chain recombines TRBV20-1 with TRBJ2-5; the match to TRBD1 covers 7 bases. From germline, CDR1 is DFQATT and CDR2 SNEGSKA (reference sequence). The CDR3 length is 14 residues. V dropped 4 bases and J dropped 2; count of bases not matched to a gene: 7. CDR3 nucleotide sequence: TGCAGTGCTATCGAAGGGACAGAACAAGAGACCCAGTACTTC. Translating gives CSAIEGTEQETQYF.

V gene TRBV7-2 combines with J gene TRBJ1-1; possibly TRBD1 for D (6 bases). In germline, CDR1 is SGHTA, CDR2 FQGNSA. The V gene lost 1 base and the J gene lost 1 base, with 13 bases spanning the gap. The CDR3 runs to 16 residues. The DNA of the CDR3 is TGTGCCAGCAGCTTAGTAGGGGGGCGAGGGAACACTGAAGCTTTCTTT. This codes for CASSLVGGRGNTEAFF.

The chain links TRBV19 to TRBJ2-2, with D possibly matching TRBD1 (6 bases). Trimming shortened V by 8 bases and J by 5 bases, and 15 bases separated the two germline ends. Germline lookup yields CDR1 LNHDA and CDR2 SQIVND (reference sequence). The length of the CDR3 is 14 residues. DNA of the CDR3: TGTGCCAGTGTACCAGACAGGCGTACCGGGGAGCTGTTTTTT. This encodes CASVPDRRTGELFF.

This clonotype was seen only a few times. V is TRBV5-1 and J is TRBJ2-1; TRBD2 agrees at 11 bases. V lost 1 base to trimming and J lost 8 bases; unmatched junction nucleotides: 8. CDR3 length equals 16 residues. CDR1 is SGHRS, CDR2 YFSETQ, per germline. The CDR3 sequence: CASSLTSGRSRDEQFF. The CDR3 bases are TGCGCCAGCAGCTTGACTAGCGGGAGAAGTAGGGATGAGCAGTTCTTC.

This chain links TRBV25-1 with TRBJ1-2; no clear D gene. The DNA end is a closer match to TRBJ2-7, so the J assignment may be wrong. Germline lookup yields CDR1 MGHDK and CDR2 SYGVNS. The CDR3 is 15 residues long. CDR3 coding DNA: TGTGCCAGCAGTGAATCTGGAGTTCCTCTCGGCGAGCAGTACTTC. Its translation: CASSESGVPLGEQYF.

The CDR3 DNA reads as TGTGCCAGCAGTTTCCACATTTCTGCAACTAATGAAAAACTGTTTTTT. It yields the protein CASSFHISATNEKLFF. The chain links TRBV28 to TRBJ1-4; no clear D. V lost 3 bases to trimming and J lost 0 bases, with 11 bases between them. There are 16 residues in the CDR3. Per germline, CDR1 MDHEN and CDR2 SYDVKM. Drawing the rest from reference TRBV28 and TRBJ1-4, the complete variable domain is DVKVTQSSRYLVKRTGEKVFLECVQDMDHENMFWYRQDPGLGLRLIYFSYDVKMKEKGDIPEGYSVSREKKERFSLILESASTNQTSMYLCASSFHISATNEKLFFGSGTQLSVL.

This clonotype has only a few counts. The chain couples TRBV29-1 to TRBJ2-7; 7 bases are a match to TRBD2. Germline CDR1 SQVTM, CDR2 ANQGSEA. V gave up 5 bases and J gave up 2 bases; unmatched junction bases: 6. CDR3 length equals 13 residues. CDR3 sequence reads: CSVLGGFTYEQYF. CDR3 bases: TGCAGCGTTCTGGGGGGGTTCACCTACGAGCAGTACTTC.

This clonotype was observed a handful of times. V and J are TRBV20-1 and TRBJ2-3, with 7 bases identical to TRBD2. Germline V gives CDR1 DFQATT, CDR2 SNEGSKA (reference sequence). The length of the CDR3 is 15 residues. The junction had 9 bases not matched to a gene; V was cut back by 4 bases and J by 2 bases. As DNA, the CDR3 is TGCAGTGCTATCGTAGCGGGCGCAACCACAGATACGCAGTATTTT. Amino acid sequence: CSAIVAGATTDTQYF.

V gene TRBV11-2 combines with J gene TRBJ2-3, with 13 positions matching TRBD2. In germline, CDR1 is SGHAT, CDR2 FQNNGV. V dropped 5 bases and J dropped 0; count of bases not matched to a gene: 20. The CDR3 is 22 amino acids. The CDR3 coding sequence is TGTGCCAGCAGCCCCCGTATCTATCCGGGACTAGCGGGACCTCAGAGCACAGATACGCAGTATTTT. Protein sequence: CASSPRIYPGLAGPQSTDTQYF.

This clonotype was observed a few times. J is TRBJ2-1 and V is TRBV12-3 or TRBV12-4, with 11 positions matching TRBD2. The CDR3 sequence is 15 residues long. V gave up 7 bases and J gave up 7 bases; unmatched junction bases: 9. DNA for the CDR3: TGTGCCAGCACTATTAGCGGGAGGGCCTTGAATGAGCAGTTCTTC. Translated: CASTISGRALNEQFF.

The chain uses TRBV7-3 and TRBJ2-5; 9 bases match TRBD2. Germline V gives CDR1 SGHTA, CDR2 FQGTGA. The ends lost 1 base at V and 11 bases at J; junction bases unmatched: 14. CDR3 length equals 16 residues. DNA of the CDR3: TGTGCCAGCAGCTTAAATGGGGCTAGCGGGAATAATGAGCAGTACTTC. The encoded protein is CASSLNGASGNNEQYF.

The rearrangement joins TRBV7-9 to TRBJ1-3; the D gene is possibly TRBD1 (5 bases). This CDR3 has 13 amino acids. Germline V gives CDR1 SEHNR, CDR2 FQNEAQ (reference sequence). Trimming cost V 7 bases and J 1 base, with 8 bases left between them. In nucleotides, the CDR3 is TGTGCCAGCAACCGGGGGTCTGGAAACACCATATATTTT. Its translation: CASNRGSGNTIYF.